This paragraph covers one T cell receptor beta chain sequence. The antigen is unknown. CDR3-region Arm-PCR and iRepertoire HTBI primers produced the TCR beta libraries. TCRdb re-derived calls from the multiplex PCR reads in MiXCR, one entry per CDR3 protein. The sample includes hundreds of thousands of distinct CDR3 sequences, roughly 20% of them seen just once. This sample is drawn from a study of regulatory T cells in long-lasting Graves disease. Study conclusions and caveats: Shared public clonotypes totalled 2,741 in persistent patients, compared with around 880 in new patients.

Trimming stripped 0 bases from V and 8 bases from J, with 7 bases between. Germline CDR1 and CDR2: MGHRA and YSYEKL. The CDR3 spans 12 residues. Time point of the sample: persistent/refractory GD, antithyroid drugs over 5 years with positive TRAb. PBMCs were the source of the RNA used for TCR sequencing. The clonotype originates from a female donor with Graves disease. This rearrangement joins TRBV4-1 to TRBJ1-1; no firm D call. The starting material was peripheral blood mononuclear cells (PBMCs), obtained when the disease was refractory, from a patient treated with antithyroid drugs. The CDR3 DNA reads as TGCGCCAGCAGCCAAGATGCCAGGGAAGCTTTCTTT. Translation: CASSQDAREAFF.